The source of this T cell receptor (beta chain) is a study of monozygotic twins with inflammatory bowel disease. It was from whole blood, with no T cell sorting, that total RNA was isolated. Germline lookup yields CDR1 SNHLY and CDR2 FYNNEI. The CDR3 loop spans 11 amino acids. As for this clonotype: Its target is not known.

Per individual sample, eight separate reactions were used to make cDNA. From its re-call of the 5' RACE reads, TCRdb lists each CDR3 protein once, without DNA. This listing includes 300,000 to 400,000 distinct CDR3 sequences. Study-level points and caveats: Among IBD patients, TCRbeta diversity (inverse Simpson) was lower than in healthy co-twins.

The chain joins TRBV2 to TRBJ1-1. Sequenced sample: blood. The sequence was obtained from a human donor with ulcerative colitis or Crohn's disease, or a healthy co-twin of an affected twin (not recorded which). CDR3: CASSQEHPAFF.